These 5 T cell receptor beta chains were all obtained from the same sample, sequenced in a study of CD8 T cells in Susac syndrome. RNA was extracted with the RNeasy kit, and a quantity of 0.5 to 1 ug was reverse transcribed using random hexamers. TCRdb analysed the immunoSEQ multiplex PCR reads with MiXCR anew, one entry per CDR3 protein. Of around 150,000 distinct CDR3 sequences listed, 93% are singletons. Sequencing input: CD4+ T cells from PBMCs. Receptors originate from a human donor in good health.

The chain links TRBV20-1 to TRBJ2-3, with TRBD1 identical over 8 bases. J gave up 6 bases and V 2 bases, and 4 bases lay outside the gene matches. The CDR3 has 13 amino acids. From germline, CDR1 is DFQATT and CDR2 SNEGSKA (reference sequence). The CDR3 sequence: CSARQGAIDTQYF. The CDR3 DNA reads as TGCAGTGCTAGACAGGGGGCGATCGATACGCAGTATTTT.

This sequence joins TRBV6-2 or TRBV6-3 and TRBJ2-7, with TRBD1 identical over 9 bases. This CDR3 has 18 amino acids. Trimming at V came to 2 bases and at J to 6 bases, leaving 17 bases not matched to a gene. Germline assignment: CDR1 MNHEY and CDR2 SVGEGT. DNA of the CDR3: TGTGCCAGCAGTTACGACAACAGGGGGCTTTCCCCCCTCGGCGAGCAGTACTTC. This gives the protein CASSYDNRGLSPLGEQYF.

The V and J genes are TRBV24-1 and TRBJ2-2; TRBD1 agrees at 7 bases. After removal of 7 bases from V and 0 bases from J, the junction contained 1 base not matched to a gene. From germline, CDR1 is KGHDR and CDR2 SFDVKD. This CDR3 region has 14 residues. As DNA, the CDR3 is TGTGCCACCAGGGGGACAGCGAACACCGGGGAGCTGTTTTTT. This codes for CATRGTANTGELFF.

This clonotype was recorded once. The chain couples TRBV11-2 to TRBJ1-2, with 7 bases aligning to TRBD1. Germline V gives CDR1 SGHAT, CDR2 FQNNGV. V trimming: 5 bases; J trimming: 0 bases; junction bases outside the gene matches: 9. The CDR3 sequence is 16 residues long. The CDR3 loop reads CASSQDRRGTNYGYTF. DNA for the CDR3: TGTGCCAGCAGCCAGGACAGGAGGGGTACTAACTATGGCTACACCTTC.

The chain joins TRBV3-1 to TRBJ2-1; 7 bases fit TRBD2. Germline-derived CDR1 and CDR2 are LGHDT and YNNKEL (reference sequence). V was clipped by 5 bases and J by 14 bases; unmatched bases: 18. The CDR3 contains 15 residues. The CDR3 region has the DNA TGTGCCAGCAGCGCGCAGACTAACGGGGGGAAGTTAGAGTTCTTC. Residues: CASSAQTNGGKLEFF.